Here is one T cell receptor (beta chain) with its context. This CDR3 is 12 amino acids long. Germline trimming cut 6 bases from V and 4 bases from J; bases unmatched to any gene: 2. The sample is drawn from a study of brain T cells in children with intractable seizures. Some clones are missing from TCRdb's copy, which holds only in-frame ones; the method was immunoSEQ multiplex PCR. This sample carries 80,000 or so clones, 93% of them seen once, and the ten largest clones take over 1.5%. The rearrangement uses TRBV12-3 or TRBV12-4 and TRBJ1-2, with 7 bases fitting TRBD1. The input for sequencing was peripheral blood, taken at surgery. This receptor was identified in a boy under two years old with tuberous sclerosis and intractable seizures. The CDR3 protein is CASRGTVYGYTF. In nucleotides, the CDR3 is TGTGCCAGCAGAGGGACAGTCTATGGCTACACCTTC.